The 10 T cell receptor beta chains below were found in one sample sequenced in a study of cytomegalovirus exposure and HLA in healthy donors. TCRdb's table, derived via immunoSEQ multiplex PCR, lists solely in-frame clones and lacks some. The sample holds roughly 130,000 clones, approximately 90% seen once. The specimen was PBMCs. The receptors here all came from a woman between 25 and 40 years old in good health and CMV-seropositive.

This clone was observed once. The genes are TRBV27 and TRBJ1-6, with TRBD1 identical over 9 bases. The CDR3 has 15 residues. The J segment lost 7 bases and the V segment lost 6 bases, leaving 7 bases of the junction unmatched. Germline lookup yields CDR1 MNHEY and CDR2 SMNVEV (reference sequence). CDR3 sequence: CASSWGQGRNSPLHF. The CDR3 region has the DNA TGTGCCAGCAGCTGGGGACAGGGAAGGAATTCACCCCTCCACTTT.

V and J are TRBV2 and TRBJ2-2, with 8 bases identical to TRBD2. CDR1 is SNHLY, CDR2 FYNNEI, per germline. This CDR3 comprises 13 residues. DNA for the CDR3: TGTGCAGGCGGGCTAGCGGGTACCGGGGAGCTGTTTTTT. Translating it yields CAGGLAGTGELFF.

CDR3 region: CASSGASGSLPPREQFF. The CDR3 coding sequence is TGTGCCAGCAGTGGCGCTAGCGGGAGCCTCCCCCCAAGGGAGCAGTTCTTC. V usage is TRBV6-1 and J usage is TRBJ2-1; 10 positions agree with TRBD2. The germline gives CDR1 MNHNS, CDR2 SASEGT. J gave up 10 bases and V 4 bases, and 16 bases lay outside the gene matches. CDR3 length: 17 residues.

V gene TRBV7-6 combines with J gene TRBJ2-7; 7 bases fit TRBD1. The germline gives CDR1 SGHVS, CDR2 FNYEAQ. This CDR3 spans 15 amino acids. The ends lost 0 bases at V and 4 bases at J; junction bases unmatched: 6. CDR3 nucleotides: TGTGCCAGCAGCTTAGCTTTACAGGGGCTTTACGAGCAGTACTTC. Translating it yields CASSLALQGLYEQYF.

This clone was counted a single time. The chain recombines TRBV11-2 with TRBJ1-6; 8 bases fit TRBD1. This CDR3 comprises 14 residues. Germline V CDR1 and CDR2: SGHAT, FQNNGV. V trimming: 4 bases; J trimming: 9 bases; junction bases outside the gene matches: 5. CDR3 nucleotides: TGTGCCAGCAGCTACAGGGGGACAGGTTCACCCCTCCACTTT. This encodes CASSYRGTGSPLHF. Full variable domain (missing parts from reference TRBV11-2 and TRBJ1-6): EAGVAQSPRYKIIEKRQSVAFWCNPISGHATLYWYQQILGQGPKLLIQFQNNGVVDDSQLPKDRFSAERLKGVDSTLKIQPAKLEDSAVYLCASSYRGTGSPLHFGNGTRLTVT.

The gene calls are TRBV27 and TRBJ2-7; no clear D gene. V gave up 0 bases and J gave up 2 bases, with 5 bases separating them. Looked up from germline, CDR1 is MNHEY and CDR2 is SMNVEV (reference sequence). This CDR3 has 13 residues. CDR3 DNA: TGTGCCAGCAGTTTATCCGGTCCCTACGAGCAGTACTTC. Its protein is CASSLSGPYEQYF.

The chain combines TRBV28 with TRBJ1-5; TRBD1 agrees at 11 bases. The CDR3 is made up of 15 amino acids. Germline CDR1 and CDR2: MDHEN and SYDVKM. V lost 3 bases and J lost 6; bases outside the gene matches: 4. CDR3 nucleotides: TGTGCCAGCAGTTTCTGGACAGGGGGCGTTCAGCCCCAGCATTTT. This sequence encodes CASSFWTGGVQPQHF.

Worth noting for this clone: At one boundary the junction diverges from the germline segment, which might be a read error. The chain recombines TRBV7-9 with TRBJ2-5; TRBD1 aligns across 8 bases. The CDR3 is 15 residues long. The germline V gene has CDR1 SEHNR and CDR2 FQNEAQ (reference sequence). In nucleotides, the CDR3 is TGTGCCACCAGCTCCCGGCAGGGGGCTGTAGAGACCCAGTACTTC. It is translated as CATSSRQGAVETQYF.

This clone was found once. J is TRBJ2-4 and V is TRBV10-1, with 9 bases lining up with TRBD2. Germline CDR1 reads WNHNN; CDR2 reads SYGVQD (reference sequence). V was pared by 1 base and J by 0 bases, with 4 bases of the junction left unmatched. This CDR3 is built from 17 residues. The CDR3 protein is CASSEFLAGEAKNIQYF. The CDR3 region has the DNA TGCGCCAGCAGTGAGTTCTTAGCGGGGGAAGCCAAAAACATTCAGTACTTC.

The CDR3 spells CASSQDRGYSYEQYF. CDR3 sequence (DNA): TGTGCCAGCAGTCAAGACAGGGGATACTCCTACGAGCAGTACTTC. The V call is TRBV27, the J call TRBJ2-7; 8 bases align to TRBD1. There are 15 residues in the CDR3. Germline trimming cut 5 bases from V and 0 bases from J; bases unmatched to any gene: 6. From germline, CDR1 is MNHEY and CDR2 SMNVEV (reference sequence).